What follows describes a single TCR beta chain. Antigen: not known. The authors made TCR cDNA by 5'RACE template switching, adding a universal primer site and UMIs. One entry per CDR3 protein, called by TCRdb with MiXCR from the 5' RACE reads. There are approximately 120,000 distinct CDR3 sequences in the sample; around 15% occur only once, and 43% lies in the top ten. These data originate in a study of T cells after yellow fever vaccination. General observations from the study: Contamination of FACS-sorted repertoires by abundant clonotypes from the bulk population could occur.

The germline V gene encodes CDR1 MGHRA and CDR2 YSYEKL. The length of the CDR3 is 17 residues. The V gene lost 0 bases and the J gene lost 5 bases, with 19 bases spanning the gap. The material sequenced was CD8+ T cells sorted from PBMCs, taken 5 days after the yellow fever booster vaccination. This chain links TRBV4-1 with TRBJ2-5, with a weak D call TRBD2 (5 bases). The receptor's source is a man aged 18-30 years who received the YFV17D yellow fever vaccine. This CDR3 is CASSQDAGYLGVETQYF. The CDR3 DNA reads TGCGCCAGCAGCCAAGATGCGGGCTACCTCGGGGTTGAGACCCAGTACTTC.